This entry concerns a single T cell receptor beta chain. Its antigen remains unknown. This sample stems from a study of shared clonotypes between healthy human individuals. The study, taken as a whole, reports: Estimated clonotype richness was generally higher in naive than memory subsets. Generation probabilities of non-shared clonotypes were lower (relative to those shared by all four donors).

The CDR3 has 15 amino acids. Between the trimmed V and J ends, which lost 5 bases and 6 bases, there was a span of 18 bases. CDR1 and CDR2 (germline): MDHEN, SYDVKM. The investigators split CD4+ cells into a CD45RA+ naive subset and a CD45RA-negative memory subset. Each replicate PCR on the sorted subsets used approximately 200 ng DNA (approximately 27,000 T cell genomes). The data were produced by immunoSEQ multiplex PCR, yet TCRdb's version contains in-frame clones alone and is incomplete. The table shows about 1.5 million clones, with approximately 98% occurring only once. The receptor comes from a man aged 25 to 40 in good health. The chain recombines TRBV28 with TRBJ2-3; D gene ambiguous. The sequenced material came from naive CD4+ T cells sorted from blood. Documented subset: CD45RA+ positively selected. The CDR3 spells CASSPPDGPLDTQYF. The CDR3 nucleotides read TGTGCCAGCAGTCCCCCAGATGGACCCCTCGATACGCAGTATTTT.